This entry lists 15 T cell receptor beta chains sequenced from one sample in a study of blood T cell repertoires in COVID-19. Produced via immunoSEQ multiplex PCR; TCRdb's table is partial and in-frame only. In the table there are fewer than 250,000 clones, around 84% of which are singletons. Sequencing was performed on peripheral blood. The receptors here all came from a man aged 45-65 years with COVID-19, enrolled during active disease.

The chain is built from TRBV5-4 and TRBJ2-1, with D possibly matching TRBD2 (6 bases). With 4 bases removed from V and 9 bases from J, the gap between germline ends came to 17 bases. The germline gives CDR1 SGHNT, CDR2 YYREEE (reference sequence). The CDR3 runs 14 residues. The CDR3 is CASSRERATGEQFF. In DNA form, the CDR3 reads TGTGCCAGCAGCCGGGAGCGGGCTACAGGTGAGCAGTTCTTC.

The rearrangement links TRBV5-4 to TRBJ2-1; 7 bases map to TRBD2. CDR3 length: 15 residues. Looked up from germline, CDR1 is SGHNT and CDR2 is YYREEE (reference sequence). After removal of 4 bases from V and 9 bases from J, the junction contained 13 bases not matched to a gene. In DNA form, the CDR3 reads TGTGCCAGCAGCCCCACGGGCGGGAGAAAGTTTGAGCAGTTCTTC. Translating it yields CASSPTGGRKFEQFF.

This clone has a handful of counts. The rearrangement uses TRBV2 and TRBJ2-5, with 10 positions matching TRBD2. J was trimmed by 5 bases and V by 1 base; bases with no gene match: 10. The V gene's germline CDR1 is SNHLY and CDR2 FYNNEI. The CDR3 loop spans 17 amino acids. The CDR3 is CASSEGLLAGGGETQYF. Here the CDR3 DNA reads TGTGCCAGCAGTGAAGGCCTTTTAGCGGGAGGTGGGGAGACCCAGTACTTC. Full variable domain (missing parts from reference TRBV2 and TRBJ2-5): EPEVTQTPSHQVTQMGQEVILRCVPISNHLYFYWYRQILGQKVEFLVSFYNNEISEKSEIFDDQFSVERPDGSNFTLKIRSTKLEDSAMYFCASSEGLLAGGGETQYFGPGTRLLVL.

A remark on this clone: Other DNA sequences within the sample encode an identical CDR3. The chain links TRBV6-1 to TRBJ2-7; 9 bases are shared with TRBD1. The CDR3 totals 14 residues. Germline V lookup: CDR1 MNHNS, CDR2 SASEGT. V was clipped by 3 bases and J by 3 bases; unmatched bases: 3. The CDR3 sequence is CASSEGTGIYEQYF. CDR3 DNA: TGTGCCAGCAGTGAGGGGACAGGGATCTACGAGCAGTACTTC.

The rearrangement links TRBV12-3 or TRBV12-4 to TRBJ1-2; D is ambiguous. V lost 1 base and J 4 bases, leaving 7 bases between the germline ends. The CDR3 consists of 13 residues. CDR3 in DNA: TGTGCCAGCAGTTTAGGGACTTCCTATGGCTACACCTTC. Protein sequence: CASSLGTSYGYTF.

In DNA, the CDR3 is TGTGCCAGCAGTCTAAGGGTAGGGTCGCGGGGAGAGACCCAGTACTTC. Its translation is CASSLRVGSRGETQYF. The J gene is TRBJ2-5, the V gene TRBV6-2 or TRBV6-3, with D perhaps TRBD2 (6 bases). The germline V gene encodes CDR1 MNHEY and CDR2 SVGEGT. This CDR3 is 16 amino acids long. V lost 5 bases to trimming and J lost 4 bases, with 20 bases between them.

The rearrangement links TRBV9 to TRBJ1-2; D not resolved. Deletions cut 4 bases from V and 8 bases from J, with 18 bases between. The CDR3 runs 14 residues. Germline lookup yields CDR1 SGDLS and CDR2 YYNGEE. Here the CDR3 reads CASSLPDGLRGYTF. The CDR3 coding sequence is TGTGCCAGCAGCCTACCGGACGGACTGAGGGGCTACACCTTC.

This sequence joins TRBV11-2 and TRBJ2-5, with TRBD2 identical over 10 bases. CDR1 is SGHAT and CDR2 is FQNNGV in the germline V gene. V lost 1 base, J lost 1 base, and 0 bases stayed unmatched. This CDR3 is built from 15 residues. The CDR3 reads CASSLASGSQETQYF. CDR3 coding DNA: TGTGCCAGCAGCTTAGCTAGCGGGAGCCAAGAGACCCAGTACTTC. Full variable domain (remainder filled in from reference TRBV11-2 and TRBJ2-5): EAGVAQSPRYKIIEKRQSVAFWCNPISGHATLYWYQQILGQGPKLLIQFQNNGVVDDSQLPKDRFSAERLKGVDSTLKIQPAKLEDSAVYLCASSLASGSQETQYFGPGTRLLVL.

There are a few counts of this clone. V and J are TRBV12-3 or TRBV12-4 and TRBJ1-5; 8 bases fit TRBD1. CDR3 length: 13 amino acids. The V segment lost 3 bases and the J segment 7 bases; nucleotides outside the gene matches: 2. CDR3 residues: CASSLAGGQPQHF. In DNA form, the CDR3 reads TGTGCCAGCAGTTTGGCAGGGGGCCAGCCCCAGCATTTT.

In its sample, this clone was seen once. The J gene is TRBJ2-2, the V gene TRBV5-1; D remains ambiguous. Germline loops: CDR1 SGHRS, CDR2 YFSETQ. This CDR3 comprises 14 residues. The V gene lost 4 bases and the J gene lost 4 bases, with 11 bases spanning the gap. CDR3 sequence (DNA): TGCGCCAGCAGCCCTGAGAGTTTCACCGGGGAGCTGTTTTTT. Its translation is CASSPESFTGELFF.

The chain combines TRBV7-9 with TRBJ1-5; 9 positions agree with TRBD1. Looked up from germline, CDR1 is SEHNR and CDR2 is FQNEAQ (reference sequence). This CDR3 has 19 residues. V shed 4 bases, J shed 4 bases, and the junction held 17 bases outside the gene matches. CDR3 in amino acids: CASSSQPVGTGPQNQPQHF. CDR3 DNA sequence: TGTGCCAGCAGCTCGCAACCAGTCGGGACAGGGCCCCAAAATCAGCCCCAGCATTTT.

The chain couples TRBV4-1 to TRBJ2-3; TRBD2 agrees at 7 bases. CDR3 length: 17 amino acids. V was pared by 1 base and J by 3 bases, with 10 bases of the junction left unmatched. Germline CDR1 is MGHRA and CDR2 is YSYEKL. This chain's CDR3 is CASSQVIGGSSTDTQYF. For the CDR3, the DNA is TGCGCCAGCAGCCAAGTTATTGGCGGGAGTTCAACAGATACGCAGTATTTT.

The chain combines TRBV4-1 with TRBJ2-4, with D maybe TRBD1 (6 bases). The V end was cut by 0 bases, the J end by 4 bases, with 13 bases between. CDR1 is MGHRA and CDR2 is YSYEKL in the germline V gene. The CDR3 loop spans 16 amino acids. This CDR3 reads CASSQETGGIKNIQYF. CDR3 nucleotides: TGCGCCAGCAGCCAAGAGACAGGAGGCATTAAAAACATTCAGTACTTC.

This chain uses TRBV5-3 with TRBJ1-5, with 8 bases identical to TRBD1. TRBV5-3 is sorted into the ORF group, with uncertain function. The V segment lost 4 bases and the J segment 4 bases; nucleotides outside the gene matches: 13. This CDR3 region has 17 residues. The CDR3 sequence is CARSHHKGQGINQPQHF. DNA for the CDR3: TGTGCCAGAAGCCATCATAAAGGACAGGGCATAAATCAGCCCCAGCATTTT.

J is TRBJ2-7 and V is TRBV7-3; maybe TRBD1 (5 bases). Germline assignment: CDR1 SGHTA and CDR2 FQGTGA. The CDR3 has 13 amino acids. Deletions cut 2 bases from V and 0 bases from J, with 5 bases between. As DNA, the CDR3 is TGTGCCAGCAGCTTAGGGGCCTCCTACGAGCAGTACTTC. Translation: CASSLGASYEQYF.